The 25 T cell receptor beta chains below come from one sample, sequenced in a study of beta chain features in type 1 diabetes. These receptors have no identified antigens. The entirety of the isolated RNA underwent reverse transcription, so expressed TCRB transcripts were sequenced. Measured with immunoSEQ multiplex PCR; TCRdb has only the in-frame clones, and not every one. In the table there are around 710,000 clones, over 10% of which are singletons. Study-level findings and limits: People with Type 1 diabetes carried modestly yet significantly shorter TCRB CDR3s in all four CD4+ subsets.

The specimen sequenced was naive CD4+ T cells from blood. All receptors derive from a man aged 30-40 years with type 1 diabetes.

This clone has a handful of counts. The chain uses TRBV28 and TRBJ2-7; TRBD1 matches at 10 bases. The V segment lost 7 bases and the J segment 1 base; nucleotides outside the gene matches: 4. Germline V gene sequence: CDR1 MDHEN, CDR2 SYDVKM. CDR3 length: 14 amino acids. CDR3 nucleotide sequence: TGTGCCAGCATCCCGGGACAGGGGTCCTACGAGCAGTACTTC. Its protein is CASIPGQGSYEQYF.

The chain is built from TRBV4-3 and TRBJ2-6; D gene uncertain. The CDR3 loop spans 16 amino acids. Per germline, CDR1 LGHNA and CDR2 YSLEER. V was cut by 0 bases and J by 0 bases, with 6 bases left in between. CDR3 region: CASSQDRPSGANVLTF. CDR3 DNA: TGCGCCAGCAGCCAAGATAGACCCTCTGGGGCCAACGTCCTGACTTTC.

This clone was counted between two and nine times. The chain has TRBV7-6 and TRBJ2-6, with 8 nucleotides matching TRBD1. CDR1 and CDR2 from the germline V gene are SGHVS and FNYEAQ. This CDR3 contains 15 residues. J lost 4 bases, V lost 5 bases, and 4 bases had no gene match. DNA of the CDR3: TGTGCCAGCAGCCTACAGGGGGAAGGGGCCAACGTCCTGACTTTC. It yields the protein CASSLQGEGANVLTF.

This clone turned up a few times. CDR3 bases: TGTGCCAGCAGTGTTTACAGGGTGGATGCAGATACGCAGTATTTT. Encoded protein: CASSVYRVDADTQYF. This chain joins TRBV2 and TRBJ2-3, with a tentative D call TRBD1 (6 bases). The CDR3 is 15 amino acids. Germline loops: CDR1 SNHLY, CDR2 FYNNEI. Trimming took 4 bases from V and 4 from J, leaving 15 bases between them. The variable domain in full, completed from reference TRBV2 and TRBJ2-3, reads EPEVTQTPSHQVTQMGQEVILRCVPISNHLYFYWYRQILGQKVEFLVSFYNNEISEKSEIFDDQFSVERPDGSNFTLKIRSTKLEDSAMYFCASSVYRVDADTQYFGPGTRLTVL.

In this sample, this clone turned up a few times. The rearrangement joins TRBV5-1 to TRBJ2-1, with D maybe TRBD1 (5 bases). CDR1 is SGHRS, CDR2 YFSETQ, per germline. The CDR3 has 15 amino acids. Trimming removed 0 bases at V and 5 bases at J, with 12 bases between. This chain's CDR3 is CASSLAVQAHNEQFF. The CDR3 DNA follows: TGCGCCAGCAGCTTGGCCGTACAGGCCCACAATGAGCAGTTCTTC.

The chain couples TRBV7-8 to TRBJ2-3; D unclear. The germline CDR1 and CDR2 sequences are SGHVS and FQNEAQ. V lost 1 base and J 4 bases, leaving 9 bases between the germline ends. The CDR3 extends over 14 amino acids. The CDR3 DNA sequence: TGTGCCAGCAGCTTAGGTAGTAGATCAGATACGCAGTATTTT. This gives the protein CASSLGSRSDTQYF.

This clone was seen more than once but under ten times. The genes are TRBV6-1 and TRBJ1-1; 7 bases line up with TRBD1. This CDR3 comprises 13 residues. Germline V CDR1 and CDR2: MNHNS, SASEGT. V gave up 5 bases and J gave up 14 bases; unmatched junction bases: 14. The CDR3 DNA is TGTGCCAGCAGTTATGCGGCCTCGACAGGGACCTTCTTT. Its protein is CASSYAASTGTFF.

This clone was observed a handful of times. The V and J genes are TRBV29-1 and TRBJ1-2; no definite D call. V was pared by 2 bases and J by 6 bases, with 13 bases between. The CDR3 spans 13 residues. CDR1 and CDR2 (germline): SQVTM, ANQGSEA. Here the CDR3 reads CSVEKGGGHGYTF. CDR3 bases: TGCAGCGTTGAAAAGGGAGGAGGTCATGGCTACACCTTC.

The CDR3 bases are TGTGCCAGCAGCACCCGAATGGGACAGAACACTGAAGCTTTCTTT. Translated: CASSTRMGQNTEAFF. This sequence joins TRBV7-9 and TRBJ1-1; weak D call: TRBD1 (6 bases). This CDR3 spans 15 amino acids. V lost 5 bases and J lost 1, with 14 bases in between. From germline, CDR1 is SEHNR and CDR2 FQNEAQ (reference sequence).

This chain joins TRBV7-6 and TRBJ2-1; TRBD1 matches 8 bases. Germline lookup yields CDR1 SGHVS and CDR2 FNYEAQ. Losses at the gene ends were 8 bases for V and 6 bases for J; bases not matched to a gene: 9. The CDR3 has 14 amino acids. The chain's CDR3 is CASGFQGAGNEQFF. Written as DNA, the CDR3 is TGTGCCAGCGGTTTTCAGGGGGCCGGCAATGAGCAGTTCTTC.

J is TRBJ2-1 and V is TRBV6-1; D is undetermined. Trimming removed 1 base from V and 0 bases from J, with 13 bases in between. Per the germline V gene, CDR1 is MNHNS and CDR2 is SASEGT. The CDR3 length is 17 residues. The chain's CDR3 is CASSEGVRRFSYNEQFF. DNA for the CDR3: TGTGCCAGCAGTGAAGGTGTAAGGAGATTCTCCTACAATGAGCAGTTCTTC.

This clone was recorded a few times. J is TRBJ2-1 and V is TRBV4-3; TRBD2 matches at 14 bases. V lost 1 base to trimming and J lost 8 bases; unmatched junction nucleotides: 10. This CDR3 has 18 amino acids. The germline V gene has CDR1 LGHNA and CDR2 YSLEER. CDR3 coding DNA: TGCGCCAGCAGCCAAGGACCGACTAGCGGGGGGGCAAATCATGAGCAGTTCTTC. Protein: CASSQGPTSGGANHEQFF.

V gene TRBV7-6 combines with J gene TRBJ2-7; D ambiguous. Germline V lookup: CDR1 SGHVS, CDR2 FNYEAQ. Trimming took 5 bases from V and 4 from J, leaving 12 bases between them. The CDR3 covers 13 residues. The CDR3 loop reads CASSPYGGYEQYF. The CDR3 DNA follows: TGTGCCAGCAGCCCCTACGGTGGGTACGAGCAGTACTTC.

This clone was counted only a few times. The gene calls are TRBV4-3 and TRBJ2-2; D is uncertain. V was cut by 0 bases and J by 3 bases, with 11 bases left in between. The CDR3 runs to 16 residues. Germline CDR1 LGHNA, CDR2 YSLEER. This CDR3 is CASSQESGWDTGELFF. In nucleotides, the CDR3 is TGCGCCAGCAGCCAAGAAAGTGGGTGGGACACCGGGGAGCTGTTTTTT.

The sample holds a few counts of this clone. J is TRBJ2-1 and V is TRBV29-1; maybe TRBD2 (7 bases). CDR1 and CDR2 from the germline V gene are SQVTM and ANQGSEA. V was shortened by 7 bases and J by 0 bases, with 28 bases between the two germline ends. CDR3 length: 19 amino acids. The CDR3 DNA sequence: TGCAGCGCCCAGGGGCTGTGGCGGGGGACCCAGAGCTCCTACAATGAGCAGTTCTTC. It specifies CSAQGLWRGTQSSYNEQFF.

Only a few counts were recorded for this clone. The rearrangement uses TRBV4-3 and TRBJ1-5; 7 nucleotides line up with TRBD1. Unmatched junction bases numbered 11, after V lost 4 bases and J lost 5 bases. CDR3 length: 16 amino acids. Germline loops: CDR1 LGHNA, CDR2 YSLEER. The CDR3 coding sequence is TGCGCCAGCAGCCCCTACGCGGGACAGAGTTATCAGCCCCAGCATTTT. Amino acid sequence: CASSPYAGQSYQPQHF.

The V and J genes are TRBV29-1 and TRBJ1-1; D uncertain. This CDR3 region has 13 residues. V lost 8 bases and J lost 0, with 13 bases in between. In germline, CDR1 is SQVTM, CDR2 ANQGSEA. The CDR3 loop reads CSPRRNLNTEAFF. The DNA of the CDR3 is TGCAGCCCTCGCCGGAATTTGAACACTGAAGCTTTCTTT.

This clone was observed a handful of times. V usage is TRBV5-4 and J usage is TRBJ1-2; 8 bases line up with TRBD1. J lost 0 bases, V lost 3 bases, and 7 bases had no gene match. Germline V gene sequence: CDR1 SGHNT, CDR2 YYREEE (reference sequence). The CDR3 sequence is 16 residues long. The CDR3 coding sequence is TGTGCCAGCAGCTCCGGACAGGGTGGAGCTAACTATGGCTACACCTTC. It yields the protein CASSSGQGGANYGYTF.

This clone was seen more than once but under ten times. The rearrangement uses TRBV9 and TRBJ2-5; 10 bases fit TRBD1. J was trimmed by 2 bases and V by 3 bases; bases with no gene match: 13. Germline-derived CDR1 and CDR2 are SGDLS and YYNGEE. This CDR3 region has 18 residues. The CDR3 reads CASSESTPGQGKQETQYF. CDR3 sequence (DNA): TGTGCCAGCAGCGAATCCACCCCGGGACAGGGGAAGCAAGAGACCCAGTACTTC.

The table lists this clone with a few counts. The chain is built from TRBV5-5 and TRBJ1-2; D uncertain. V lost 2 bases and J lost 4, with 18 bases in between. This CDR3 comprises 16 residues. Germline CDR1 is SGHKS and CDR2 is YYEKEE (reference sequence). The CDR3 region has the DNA TGTGCCAGCAGCTTCGAGGTGGAAAATTGGGGCTATGGCTACACCTTC. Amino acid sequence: CASSFEVENWGYGYTF.

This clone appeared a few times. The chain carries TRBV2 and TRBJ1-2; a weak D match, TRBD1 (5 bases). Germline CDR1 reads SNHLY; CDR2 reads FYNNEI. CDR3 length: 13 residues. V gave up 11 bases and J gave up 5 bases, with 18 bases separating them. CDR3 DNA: TGTGCCGATACGCCAGGGCGTCCTTATGGCTACACCTTC. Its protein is CADTPGRPYGYTF. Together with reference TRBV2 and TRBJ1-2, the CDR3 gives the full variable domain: EPEVTQTPSHQVTQMGQEVILRCVPISNHLYFYWYRQILGQKVEFLVSFYNNEISEKSEIFDDQFSVERPDGSNFTLKIRSTKLEDSAMYFCADTPGRPYGYTFGSGTRLTVV.

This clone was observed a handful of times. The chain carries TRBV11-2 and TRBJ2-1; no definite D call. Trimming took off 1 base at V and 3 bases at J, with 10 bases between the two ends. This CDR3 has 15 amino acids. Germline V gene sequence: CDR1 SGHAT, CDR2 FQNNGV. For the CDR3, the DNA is TGTGCCAGCAGCTTAGCGTCACGACGCTACAATGAGCAGTTCTTC. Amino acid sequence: CASSLASRRYNEQFF.

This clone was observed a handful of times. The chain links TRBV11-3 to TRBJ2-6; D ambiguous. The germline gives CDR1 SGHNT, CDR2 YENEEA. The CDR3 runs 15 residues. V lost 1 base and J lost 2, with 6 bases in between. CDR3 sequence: CASSLGRPGANVLTF. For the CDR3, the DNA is TGTGCCAGCAGCTTAGGTCGCCCTGGGGCCAACGTCCTGACTTTC.

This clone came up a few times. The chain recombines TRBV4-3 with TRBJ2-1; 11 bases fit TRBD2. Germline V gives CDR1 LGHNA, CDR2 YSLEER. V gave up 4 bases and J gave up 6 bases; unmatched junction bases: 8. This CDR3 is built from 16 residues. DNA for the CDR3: TGCGCCAGCAGCCGTTTTAGCGGGGGGGCCCTCAATGAGCAGTTCTTC. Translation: CASSRFSGGALNEQFF.

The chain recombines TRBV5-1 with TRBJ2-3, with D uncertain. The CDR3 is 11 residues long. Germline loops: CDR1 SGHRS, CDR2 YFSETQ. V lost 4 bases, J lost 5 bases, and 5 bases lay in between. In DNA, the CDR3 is TGCGCCAGCAGCCAAAAAGATACGCAGTATTTT. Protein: CASSQKDTQYF. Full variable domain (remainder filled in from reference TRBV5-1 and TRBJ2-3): KAGVTQTPRYLIKTRGQQVTLSCSPISGHRSVSWYQQTPGQGLQFLFEYFSETQRNKGNFPGRFSGRQFSNSRSEMNVSTLELGDSALYLCASSQKDTQYFGPGTRLTVL.